A selection of T cell receptor beta chains follows, all from one sample in a study of blood T cell repertoires in COVID-19. Profiling relied on immunoSEQ multiplex PCR, and the TCRdb table lists in-frame clones only, not all of them. Of about 380,000 clones in the sample, roughly 91% were seen once. Sequences were obtained from PBMCs or T cells enriched from blood (not recorded which). The receptors shown here come from a woman between 18 and 29 years old who had recovered from COVID-19. Each CDR3 is given with its conserved first and last residue. A D gene is named only where the DNA matches it firmly. Part of the rows lack a size; the others show once, few, many or a class for expanded clones.

TRBV6-4	.	.	TRBJ2-1	CASSPDRGFDEQFF	TGTGCCAGCAGCCCCGATAGGGGCTTCGATGAGCAGTTCTTC
TRBV7-6	.	TRBD1	TRBJ1-3	CASSLYPGGGNTIYF	TGTGCCAGCAGCTTATACCCAGGGGGCGGAAACACCATATATTTT
TRBV7-2	.	TRBD2	TRBJ2-5	CASSRGGIKETQYF	TGTGCCAGCAGCCGGGGGGGGATTAAAGAGACCCAGTACTTC
TRBV9	few	.	TRBJ1-1	CASSAASGNTEAFF	TGTGCCAGCAGCGCCGCATCAGGAAACACTGAAGCTTTCTTT
TRBV6-1	.	.	TRBJ2-3	CASSEASSTDTQYF	TGTGCCAGCAGTGAAGCATCTAGCACAGATACGCAGTATTTT
TRBV27	.	TRBD1	TRBJ1-2	CASSFVASPGQTYGYTF	TGTGCCAGCAGTTTCGTCGCGTCACCGGGACAGACCTATGGCTACACCTTC
TRBV12-5	.	.	TRBJ2-7	CASGLVVGGLSSYEQYF	TGTGCTAGTGGTTTGGTAGTGGGAGGCTTAAGCTCCTACGAGCAGTACTTC
TRBV3-1/TRBV3-2	.	.	TRBJ1-3	CASSQIHSSGNTIYF	TGTGCCAGCAGCCAGATTCATAGCTCTGGAAACACCATATATTTT
TRBV9	.	.	TRBJ2-1	CASSVSLDSNGQFF	TGTGCCAGCAGCGTCAGTCTCGACAGCAACGGGCAGTTCTTC
TRBV15	.	.	TRBJ2-6	CATSTPGGGANVLTF	TGTGCCACCAGCACCCCAGGAGGTGGGGCCAACGTCCTGACTTTC
TRBV5-1	.	.	TRBJ2-7	CASSLVAVSSYEQYF	TGCGCCAGCAGCTTGGTAGCGGTTTCTTCCTACGAGCAGTACTTC
TRBV6-4	.	.	TRBJ1-1	CASSLTENTEAFF	TGTGCCAGCAGTTTAACAGAGAACACTGAAGCTTTCTTT
TRBV19	once	.	TRBJ2-1	CASKVSESSYNEQFF	TGTGCCAGTAAGGTATCGGAGAGCTCCTACAATGAGCAGTTCTTC
TRBV7-2	.	TRBD2	TRBJ2-1	CASSTRLSGVNEQFF	TGTGCCAGCAGCACCAGACTCAGCGGGGTAAATGAGCAGTTCTTC
TRBV2	.	TRBD2	TRBJ2-3	CASDRLAGRNTQYF	TGTGCCAGCGACCGGCTAGCGGGGAGGAATACGCAGTATTTT
TRBV7-2	once	.	TRBJ1-3	CASSIPYPDKAIYF	TGTGCCAGCAGTATTCCCTACCCCGACAAGGCCATATATTTT
TRBV18	.	TRBD1	TRBJ1-2	CASSLDRDYGYTF	TGTGCCAGCTCCCTTGACAGGGACTATGGCTACACCTTC
TRBV4-1	.	.	TRBJ1-1	CASSQEAGWSEAFF	TGCGCCAGCAGCCAAGAGGCAGGGTGGTCTGAAGCTTTCTTT
TRBV7-3	.	.	TRBJ2-1	CASSLLGGDNEQFF	TGTGCCAGCAGCTTATTGGGCGGGGATAATGAGCAGTTCTTC
TRBV30	.	.	TRBJ2-3	CAWSGGRSTDTQYF	TGTGCCTGGAGTGGCGGGCGCAGCACAGATACGCAGTATTTT
TRBV19	.	.	TRBJ1-1	CASSMSENTEAFF	TGTGCCAGTAGTATGTCAGAGAACACTGAAGCTTTCTTT